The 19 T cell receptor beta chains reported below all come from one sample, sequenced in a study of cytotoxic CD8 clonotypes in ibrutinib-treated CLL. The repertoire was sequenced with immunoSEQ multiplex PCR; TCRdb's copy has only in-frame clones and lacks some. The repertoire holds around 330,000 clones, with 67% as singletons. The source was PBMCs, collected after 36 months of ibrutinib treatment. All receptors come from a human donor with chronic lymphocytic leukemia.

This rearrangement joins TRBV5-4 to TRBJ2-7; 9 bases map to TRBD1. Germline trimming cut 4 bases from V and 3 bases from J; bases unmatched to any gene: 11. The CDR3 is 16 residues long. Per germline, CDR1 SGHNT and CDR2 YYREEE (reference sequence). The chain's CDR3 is CASSSNPGTGFYEQYF. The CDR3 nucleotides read TGTGCCAGCAGCAGTAACCCCGGGACAGGGTTCTACGAGCAGTACTTC.

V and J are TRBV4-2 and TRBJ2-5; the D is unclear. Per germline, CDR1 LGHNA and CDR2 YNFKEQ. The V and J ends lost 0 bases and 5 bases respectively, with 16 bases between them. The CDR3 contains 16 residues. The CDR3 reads CASSQDPDGLMETQYF. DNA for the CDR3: TGTGCCAGCAGCCAAGATCCCGACGGTTTGATGGAGACCCAGTACTTC.

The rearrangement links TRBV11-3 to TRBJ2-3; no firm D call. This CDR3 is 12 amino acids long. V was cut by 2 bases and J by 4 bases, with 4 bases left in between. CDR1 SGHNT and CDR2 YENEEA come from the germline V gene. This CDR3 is CASSLSSDTQYF. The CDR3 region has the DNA TGTGCCAGCAGCTTAAGTTCAGATACGCAGTATTTT.

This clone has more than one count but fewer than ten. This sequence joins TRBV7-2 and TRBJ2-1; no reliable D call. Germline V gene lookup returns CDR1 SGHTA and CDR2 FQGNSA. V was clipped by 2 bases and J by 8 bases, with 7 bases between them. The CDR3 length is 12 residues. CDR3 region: CASSLFMDEQFF. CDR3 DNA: TGTGCCAGCAGCTTATTTATGGATGAGCAGTTCTTC. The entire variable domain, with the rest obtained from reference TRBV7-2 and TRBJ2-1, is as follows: GAGVSQSPSNKVTEKGKDVELRCDPISGHTALYWYRQSLGQGLEFLIYFQGNSAPDKSGLPSDRFSAERTGGSVSTLTIQRTQQEDSAVYLCASSLFMDEQFFGPGTRLTVL.

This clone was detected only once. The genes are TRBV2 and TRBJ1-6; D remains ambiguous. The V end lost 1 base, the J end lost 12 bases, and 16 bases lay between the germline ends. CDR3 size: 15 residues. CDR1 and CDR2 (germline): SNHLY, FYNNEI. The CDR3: CASSEGRSEEEPLHF. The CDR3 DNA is TGTGCCAGCAGTGAAGGGCGTTCCGAGGAGGAACCCCTCCACTTT.

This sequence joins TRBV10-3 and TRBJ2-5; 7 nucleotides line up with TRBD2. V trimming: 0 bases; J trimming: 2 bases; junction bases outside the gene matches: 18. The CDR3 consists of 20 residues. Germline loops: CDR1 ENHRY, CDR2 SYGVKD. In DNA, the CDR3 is TGTGCCATCAGTGAGTCCCGGGAAACCGCGGGAGCCCGTAATCAAGAGACCCAGTACTTC. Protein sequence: CAISESRETAGARNQETQYF.

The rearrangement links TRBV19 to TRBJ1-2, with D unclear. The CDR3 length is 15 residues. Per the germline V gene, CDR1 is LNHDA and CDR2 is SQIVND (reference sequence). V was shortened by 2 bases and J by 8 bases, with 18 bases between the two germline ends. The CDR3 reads CASSISLAVSWGYTF. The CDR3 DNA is TGTGCCAGTAGTATATCCCTCGCGGTTTCTTGGGGCTACACCTTC.

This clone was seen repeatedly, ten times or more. The CDR3 is CASSGAGHYNSPLHF. CDR3 sequence (DNA): TGTGCCAGCAGTGGCGCGGGACACTATAATTCACCCCTCCACTTT. V gene TRBV6-1 combines with J gene TRBJ1-6; perhaps TRBD1 as D (6 bases). The CDR3 has 15 residues. Deletions cut 4 bases from V and 3 bases from J, with 10 bases between. Germline CDR1 is MNHNS and CDR2 is SASEGT.

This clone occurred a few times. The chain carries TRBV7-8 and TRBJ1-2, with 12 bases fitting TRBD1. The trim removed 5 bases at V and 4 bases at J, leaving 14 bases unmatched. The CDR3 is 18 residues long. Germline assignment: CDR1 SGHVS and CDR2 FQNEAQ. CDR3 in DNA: TGTGCCAGCAGCCGGGGGGACAGGGGGCGTCAGCCGGTCTATGGCTACACCTTC. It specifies CASSRGDRGRQPVYGYTF. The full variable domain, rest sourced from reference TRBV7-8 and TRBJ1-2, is GAGVSQSPRYKVAKRGQDVALRCDPISGHVSLFWYQQALGQGPEFLTYFQNEAQLDKSGLPSDRFFAERPEGSVSTLKIQRTQQEDSAVYLCASSRGDRGRQPVYGYTFGSGTRLTVV.

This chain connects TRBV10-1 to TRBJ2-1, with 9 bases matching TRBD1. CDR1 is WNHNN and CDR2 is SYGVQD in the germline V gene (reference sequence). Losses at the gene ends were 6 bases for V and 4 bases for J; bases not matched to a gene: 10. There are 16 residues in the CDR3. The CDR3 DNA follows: TGCGCCAGCAGCCCCAACAGGGGGCGAGGATACAATGAGCAGTTCTTC. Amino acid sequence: CASSPNRGRGYNEQFF.

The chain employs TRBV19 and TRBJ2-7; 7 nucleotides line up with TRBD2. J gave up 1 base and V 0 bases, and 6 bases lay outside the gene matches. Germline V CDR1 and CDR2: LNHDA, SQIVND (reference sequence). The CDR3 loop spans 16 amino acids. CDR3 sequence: CASSIEGSGPSYEQYF. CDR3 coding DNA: TGTGCCAGTAGTATAGAGGGTAGCGGGCCTTCCTACGAGCAGTACTTC.

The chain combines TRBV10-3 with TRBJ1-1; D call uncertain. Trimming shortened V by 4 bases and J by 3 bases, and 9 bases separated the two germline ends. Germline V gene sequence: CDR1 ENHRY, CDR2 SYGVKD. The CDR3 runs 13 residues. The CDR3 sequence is CAISVSRDTEAFF. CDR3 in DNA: TGTGCCATCAGTGTCAGTAGGGACACTGAAGCTTTCTTT.

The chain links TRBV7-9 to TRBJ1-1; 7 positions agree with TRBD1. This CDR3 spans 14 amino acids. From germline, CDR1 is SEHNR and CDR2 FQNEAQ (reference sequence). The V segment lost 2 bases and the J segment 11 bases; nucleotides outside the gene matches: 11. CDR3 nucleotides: TGTGCCAGCAGCTTAAGACAGGGCCTGGGTGAGGCTTTCTTT. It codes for CASSLRQGLGEAFF.

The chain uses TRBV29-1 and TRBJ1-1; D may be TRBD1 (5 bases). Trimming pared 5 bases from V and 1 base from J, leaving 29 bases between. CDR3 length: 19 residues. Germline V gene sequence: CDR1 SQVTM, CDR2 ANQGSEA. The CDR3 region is CSVLLPGPFIRVENTEAFF. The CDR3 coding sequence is TGCAGCGTTCTCCTACCGGGACCCTTTATTAGAGTGGAGAACACTGAAGCTTTCTTT.

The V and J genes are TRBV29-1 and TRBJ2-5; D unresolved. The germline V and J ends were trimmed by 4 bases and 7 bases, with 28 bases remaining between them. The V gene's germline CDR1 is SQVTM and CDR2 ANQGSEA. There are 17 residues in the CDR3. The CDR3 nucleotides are TGCAGCGTTGGGGCTTTTGAGAGGCCCCTCGATCTGTGGACCCAGTACTTC. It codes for CSVGAFERPLDLWTQYF. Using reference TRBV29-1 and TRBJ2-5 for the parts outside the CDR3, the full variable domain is SAVISQKPSRDICQRGTSLTIQCQVDSQVTMMFWYRQQPGQSLTLIATANQGSEATYESGFVIDKFPISRPNLTFSTLTVSNMSPEDSSIYLCSVGAFERPLDLWTQYFGPGTRLLVL.

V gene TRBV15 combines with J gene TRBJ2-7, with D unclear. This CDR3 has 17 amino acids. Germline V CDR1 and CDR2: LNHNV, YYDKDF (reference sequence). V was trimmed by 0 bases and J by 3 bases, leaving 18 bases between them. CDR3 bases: TGTGCCACCAGCAGAGATCTCGTAATAACTCTCTACTACGAGCAGTACTTC. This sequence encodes CATSRDLVITLYYEQYF.

The CDR3 reads CASTDRVGSYNEQFF. The CDR3 DNA sequence: TGCGCCAGCACCGACAGGGTTGGCTCCTACAATGAGCAGTTCTTC. This chain links TRBV5-1 with TRBJ2-1; 7 nucleotides agree with TRBD1. The CDR3 extends over 15 amino acids. The germline V gene has CDR1 SGHRS and CDR2 YFSETQ. J gave up 0 bases and V 6 bases, and 6 bases lay outside the gene matches.

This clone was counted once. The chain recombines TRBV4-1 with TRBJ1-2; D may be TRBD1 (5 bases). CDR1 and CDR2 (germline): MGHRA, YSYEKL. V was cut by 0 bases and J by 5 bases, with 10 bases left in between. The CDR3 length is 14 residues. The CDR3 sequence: CASSQDRVRYGYTF. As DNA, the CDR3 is TGCGCCAGCAGCCAAGACAGGGTGAGGTATGGCTACACCTTC.

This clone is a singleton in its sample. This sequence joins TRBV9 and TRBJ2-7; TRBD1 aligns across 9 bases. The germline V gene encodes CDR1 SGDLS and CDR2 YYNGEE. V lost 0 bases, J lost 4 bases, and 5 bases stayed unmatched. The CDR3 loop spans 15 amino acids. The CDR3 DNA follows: TGTGCCAGCAGCGTAGGGACAGGGGAAATATACGAGCAGTACTTC. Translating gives CASSVGTGEIYEQYF.